This TCR beta chain derives from a study of blood T cell repertoires in COVID-19. Study as a whole: Collection of acute and convalescent COVID-19 samples took place in the United States, Italy and Spain. T cells, B-cell-depleted T cells, or PBMCs supplied cDNA or gDNA.

Per the original data handling: Amplification of reference gene primers was used by the study to estimate nucleated cell counts. Produced via immunoSEQ multiplex PCR; TCRdb's table is partial and in-frame only. The V and J calls and the clone size are those of that table, but D and trimming were determined from the DNA. The table lists around 150,000 clones, about 77% of them singletons. CDR3 length equals 12 residues. Germline lookup yields CDR1 MNHEY and CDR2 SVGAGI. Trimming took 6 bases from V and 1 from J, leaving 6 bases between them. To note about this clone: A read error may explain this, as a much larger clone is one base away.

The chain combines TRBV6-5 with TRBJ1-1; no definite D call. The sequenced sample consisted of peripheral blood. This receptor was identified in a man aged 55 to 70 with acute or convalescent COVID-19. In DNA, the CDR3 is TGTGCCAGCAGCCGGGGGAACACTGAAGCTTTCTTT. Protein product: CASSRGNTEAFF.